The 8 T cell receptor beta chains below were found in one sample sequenced in a study of T cell responses to AZD1222 COVID-19 vaccine. Here immunoSEQ multiplex PCR was the method, and the copy in TCRdb shows in-frame clones only, minus some. The sample consists of about 150,000 clones, 90% of them appearing once. Sequencing used peripheral blood, obtained on day 0 of AZD1222 vaccination. The origin of the receptors is an adult in good health.

This chain joins TRBV29-1 and TRBJ1-3; tentative D call: TRBD1 (5 bases). Trimming removed 5 bases from V and 0 bases from J, with 14 bases in between. Germline assignment: CDR1 SQVTM and CDR2 ANQGSEA. This CDR3 has 15 residues. CDR3 coding DNA: TGCAGCGTTACTGGACAAGCAATCTCTGGAAACACCATATATTTT. Translating it yields CSVTGQAISGNTIYF.

The V and J genes are TRBV4-1 and TRBJ2-3; 9 bases line up with TRBD2. V lost 0 bases to trimming and J lost 9 bases; unmatched junction nucleotides: 13. This CDR3 spans 17 amino acids. The V gene's germline CDR1 is MGHRA and CDR2 YSYEKL. The CDR3 nucleotides are TGCGCCAGCAGCCAAGATAGGGGCGGGGGGGCCGTAGGGACGCAGTATTTT. This encodes CASSQDRGGGAVGTQYF.

V is TRBV30 and J is TRBJ1-5; D is unclear. The germline V gene has CDR1 GTSNPN and CDR2 SVGIG (reference sequence). The CDR3 has 13 amino acids. Between the trimmed V and J ends, which lost 6 bases and 5 bases, there was a span of 14 bases. The CDR3, as DNA: TGTGCCTGTCACAAGGGCGGGGATCAGCCCCAGCATTTT. This codes for CACHKGGDQPQHF.

V gene TRBV9 combines with J gene TRBJ2-5; TRBD1 aligns across 7 bases. Germline V gene sequence: CDR1 SGDLS, CDR2 YYNGEE. Trimming cost V 3 bases and J 5 bases; bases outside gene matches: 4. The CDR3 has 13 amino acids. The DNA of the CDR3 is TGTGCCAGCAGCGACAGGGGATCGGAGACCCAGTACTTC. It is translated as CASSDRGSETQYF.

The chain links TRBV9 to TRBJ1-4; 12 nucleotides match TRBD1. The germline gives CDR1 SGDLS, CDR2 YYNGEE. This CDR3 contains 18 residues. With 5 bases clipped from V and 7 bases from J, the junction kept 15 bases outside the gene matches. CDR3 coding DNA: TGTGCCAGCAGTCATTCGGGACAGGGGGCCCAGTGGGCTGAAAAACTGTTTTTT. Its protein is CASSHSGQGAQWAEKLFF. Combining the CDR3 with reference TRBV9 and TRBJ1-4 gives the whole variable domain DSGVTQTPKHLITATGQRVTLRCSPRSGDLSVYWYQQSLDQGLQFLIQYYNGEERAKGNILERFSAQQFPDLHSELNLSSLELGDSALYFCASSHSGQGAQWAEKLFFGSGTQLSVL.

V usage is TRBV21-1 and J usage is TRBJ1-5. TRBV21-1 is labeled a pseudogene. The CDR3 runs 15 residues. CDR3 protein: CASSKGHGAREPQHF. CDR3 nucleotide sequence: TGTGCCAGCAGCAAAGGCCACGGGGCGAGGGAGCCCCAGCATTTT.

This chain links TRBV7-6 with TRBJ1-2; 12 bases are a match to TRBD1. CDR1 SGHVS and CDR2 FNYEAQ come from the germline V gene. Trimming cost V 5 bases and J 6 bases; bases outside gene matches: 10. The CDR3 is 16 residues long. The CDR3 here is CASSEQPGTGGHGYTF. CDR3 bases: TGTGCCAGCAGCGAACAACCCGGGACAGGGGGCCATGGCTACACCTTC.

The chain combines TRBV4-3 with TRBJ2-3, with D possibly TRBD2 on 7 matching bases. From germline, CDR1 is LGHNA and CDR2 YSLEER. The CDR3 totals 19 residues. Trimming stripped 0 bases from V and 3 bases from J, with 22 bases between. The CDR3 spells CASSQDRGGGQRSTDTQYF. Written as DNA, the CDR3 is TGCGCCAGCAGCCAAGATCGTGGGGGGGGGCAACGTAGTACAGATACGCAGTATTTT.